Sequencing of this T cell receptor (beta chain) was carried out in a study of cytomegalovirus exposure and HLA in healthy donors. Notes on the study in general: A later analysis found TCR association rates differed by HLA locus, highest for DRB1 and lowest for HLA-C.

Use of 60 Vbeta and 13 Jbeta primers characterized the PCR. Repertoires were generated with immunoSEQ multiplex PCR, while TCRdb's copy carries only in-frame clones and drops some. The sample records about 150,000 clones, about 73% being singletons. This clone has more than one count but fewer than ten. Its antigen is not identified. V lost 5 bases, J lost 4 bases, and 8 bases lay in between. This CDR3 is built from 12 residues. Germline-derived CDR1 and CDR2 are SEHNR and FQNEAQ (reference sequence). This receptor was obtained from a woman in her thirties or forties in good health and CMV-seronegative. The sample taken for sequencing was PBMCs. The gene calls are TRBV7-9 and TRBJ1-2; tentative D call: TRBD1 (6 bases). This CDR3 reads CASSQDSYGYTF. CDR3 DNA sequence: TGTGCCAGCAGCCAGGACAGCTATGGCTACACCTTC.